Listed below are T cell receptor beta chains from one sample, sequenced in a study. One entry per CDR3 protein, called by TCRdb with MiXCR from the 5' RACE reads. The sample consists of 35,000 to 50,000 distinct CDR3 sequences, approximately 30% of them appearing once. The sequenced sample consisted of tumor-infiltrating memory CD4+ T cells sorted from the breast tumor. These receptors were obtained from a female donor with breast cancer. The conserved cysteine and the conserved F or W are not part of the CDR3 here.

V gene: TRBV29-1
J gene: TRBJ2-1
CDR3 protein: SMRTGNEQF

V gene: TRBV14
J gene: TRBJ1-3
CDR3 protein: ASSPAHSGNTIY

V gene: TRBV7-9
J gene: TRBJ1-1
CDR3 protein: ASSLPGEAF

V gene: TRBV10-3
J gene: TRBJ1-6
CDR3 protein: AISDEGLPLH

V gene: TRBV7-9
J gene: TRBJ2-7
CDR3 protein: ASSPPGLAGVEQY

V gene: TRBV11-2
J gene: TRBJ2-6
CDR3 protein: ASSYRDRGSGANVLT

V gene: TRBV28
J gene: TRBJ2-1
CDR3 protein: ASTTPVIAGSSYNEQF

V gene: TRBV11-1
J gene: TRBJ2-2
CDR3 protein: ASSLEHGRTGELF

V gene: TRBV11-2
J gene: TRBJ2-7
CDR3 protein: ASSLTAGGPYEQY

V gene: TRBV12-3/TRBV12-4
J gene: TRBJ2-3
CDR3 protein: ASSLVTFGSNTDTQY

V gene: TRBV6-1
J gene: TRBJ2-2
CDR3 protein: ASSEVPRPSRELF

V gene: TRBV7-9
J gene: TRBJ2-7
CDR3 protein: ASSFGRQSSYEQY

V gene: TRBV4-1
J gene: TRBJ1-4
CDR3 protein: ASSHLPGQGKKLF

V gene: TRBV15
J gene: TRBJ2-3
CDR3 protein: ATSRVETGERADTQY

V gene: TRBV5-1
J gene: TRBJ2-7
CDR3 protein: TSSPLGTSYEQY

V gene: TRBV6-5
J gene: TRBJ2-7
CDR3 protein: ASSYEGQGYYEQY

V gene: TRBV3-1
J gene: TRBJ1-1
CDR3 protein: ASSQGLYGGFTEAF

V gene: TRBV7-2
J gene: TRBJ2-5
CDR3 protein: ASSRTSGSSETQY

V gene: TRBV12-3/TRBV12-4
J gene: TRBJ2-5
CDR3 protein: ASGGSQETQY

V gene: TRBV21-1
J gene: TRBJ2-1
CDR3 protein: ASTKRVEQF

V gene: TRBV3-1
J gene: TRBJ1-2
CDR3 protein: ASSQWDSFMYGYT

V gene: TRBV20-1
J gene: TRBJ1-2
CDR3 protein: SVPDQGSGYT

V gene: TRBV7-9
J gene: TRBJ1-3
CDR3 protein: ASSPWGTGHSGNTIY

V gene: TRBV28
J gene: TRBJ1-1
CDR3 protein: ASSLSSMNTEAF

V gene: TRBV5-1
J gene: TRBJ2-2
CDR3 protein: ASSFTGTNTGELF

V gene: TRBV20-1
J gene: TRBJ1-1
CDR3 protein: SARDIREGWNTEAF

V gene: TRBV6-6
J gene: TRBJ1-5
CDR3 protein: ASSPPSNQPQH

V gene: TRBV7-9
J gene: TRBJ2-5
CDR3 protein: ATYPPGGQETQY

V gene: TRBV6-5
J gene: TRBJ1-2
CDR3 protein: ASSYTGSRTGYT

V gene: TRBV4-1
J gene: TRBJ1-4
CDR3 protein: ASSRLQGSNEKLF

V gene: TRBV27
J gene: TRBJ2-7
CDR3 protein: ASSLSFMSAKQQY

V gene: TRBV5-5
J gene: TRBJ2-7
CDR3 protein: ASSMRTGDTYEQY